One T cell receptor (beta chain) is described in this entry. It lacks a known antigen. No much larger clonotype is one base removed from it; base qualities were not supplied. This sample is part of a study of cytomegalovirus exposure and HLA in healthy donors (TCRdb year 2017). About the full investigation: An earlier analysis of several hundred of the donors reported 250 to 300 Gb of sequence data and 117 million unique TCR beta sequences obtained from approximately 180 million T cells. Approximately 300 gigabases of sequencing data and 78 million or so unique TCR sequences were included in an early release covering about 700 HLA-typed donors. Of the 300 to 450 genotyped donors, 65% to 90% fell in the genetic ancestry cluster associated with self-reported Caucasian donors. The study aimed to test whether signatures of past pathogen exposure could be identified by cataloging public T cell receptors. The T cell repertoires of roughly 660 subjects were profiled by immunosequencing and related to cytomegalovirus serostatus. Besides the first cohort of roughly 700 subjects, a separate validation cohort made up of roughly 120 different subjects was used. High-throughput TCR immunosequencing, statistical association of individual TCRs with disease status, and machine learning were combined to predict cytomegalovirus infection status. A later analysis re-examined previously published TCR beta repertoires from 610 or so donors and added high-resolution HLA genotyping to investigate patterns of TCR occurrence. Rather than using new phenotypic data, the later analysis identified candidate immune exposures from TCR beta sequences and from how often those sequences occurred across donors. To decide whether each TCR beta V gene segment behaved as functional or pseudogenic, an earlier analysis of some 600 of the donors relied on high-throughput TCR beta sequencing. Donor age, sex, ethnicity and CMV serostatus were collected together with the repertoire data. A later genetic analysis used genome-wide SNP genotypes for about 60% of the roughly 700 donors, treating that subset as a discovery cohort. Every discovery cohort repertoire had been produced on one sequencing platform. Both class I and class II loci were covered by HLA typing, at four-digit resolution. Typing coverage varied by locus: roughly 620-640 donors for A, B, C, DRB1 and DQB1; about 520 for DQA1; over 600 for DPA1; 450 to 480 for DPB1. Four or five DR-DQ haplotypes were handled as single units for association and clustering because linkage in the cohort was strong. On average, roughly 250,000 unique TCR beta nucleotide sequences were sequenced per donor among 350 to 400 genotyped donors of the cohort, with around 19% of those sequences being non-productive. Broad study findings and their caveats: In this cohort, only TCR beta chains were sequenced, and detectable features were limited by the absence of alpha or paired-chain data. Three of the identified cytomegalovirus-associated TCR beta chains were confirmed in vitro to be specific for cytomegalovirus antigens. An earlier analysis of some 590 of the donors showed that most TCR beta V segments appeared in productive rearrangements either about 90% or about 30% of the time, which broadly matched IMGT annotations. In both the original and validation cohorts, the classifier was reported to diagnose cytomegalovirus status with high specificity and sensitivity. Roughly uniform sequencing depth across donors was assumed in presence/absence analyses, although this assumption may not hold. Compared with equally common non-associated chains, HLA-associated TCR beta chains in a later analysis were more clonally expanded and had lower generation probabilities. A group of highly shared sequence variants was considered likely to be a technical artifact of the sequencing pipeline. At a false discovery rate of 0.05, a later analysis linked some 17,000 TCR beta sequences to specific HLA alleles. A later genetic analysis associated a missense DCLRE1C variant with V-gene and J-gene trimming of TCR beta chains, and an independent cohort replicated the association. Because counts were too low, around 17 rarely observed V segments, including chromosome 9 orphons, were left out of the earlier analysis of approximately 580 of the donors. Strong co-occurrence of HLA alleles, especially DR and DQ, made assigning TCR associations to individual alleles difficult. According to a later analysis, TCR association rates differed among HLA loci, with DRB1 alleles showing the most associated TCRs and HLA-C alleles showing the fewest. A total of around 150 TCR beta chains were listed by the study as associated with cytomegalovirus. A later genetic analysis reported fewer N-insertions in productive TCRs among donors in an Asian-associated ancestry cluster than the roughly 700-donor mean. Correlated functional status among segregating V segments might be attributable to linkage disequilibrium, but an unknown experimental factor could not be ruled out. For the cohort, immune exposure information was limited to CMV serostatus. The authors suggested that the approach could potentially be extended to other disease states and immunological phenotypes. Across donors, most TCR sequences were observed very rarely, whereas some public TCRs were present in many individuals. Because HLA typing was missing for some donors at each locus, association tests included only the typed subset. According to a later analysis, most CMV-associated TCR beta chains appeared to be HLA-restricted, and the HLA associations seemed to be driven largely by CMV exposure. A further reported finding was that TCR beta sequences accurately predicted the HLA-A and HLA-B alleles for most subjects in the first cohort. In a later analysis, several top co-occurrence clusters were reported to appear linked to parvovirus B19, influenza, CMV and Epstein-Barr virus. Some IMGT-functional V segments, including TRBV6-2 and TRBV6-3, could not be distinguished by the 87-base-pair reads and were therefore excluded.

CDR1 SNHLY and CDR2 FYNNEI were looked up in the germline V gene. Here V drops 2 bases and J drops 3 bases, and the junction holds 8 bases not matched to any gene. Its CDR3 holds 17 amino acids, cysteine through phenylalanine. Only the CDR3 DNA is retained, 51 bases long and in frame from the first base. The library came from the immunoSEQ multiplex PCR assay. The multiplex PCR relied on a mix of 60 forward primers for TCR Vbeta segments and 13 reverse primers for TCR Jbeta segments. A multiplex PCR assay on genomic DNA amplified the CDR3 region of rearranged TCR beta genes. Amplified TCR beta libraries were sequenced as 87-base-pair reads on the Illumina HiSeq System. The authors' analysis ran thus. Across the 500 to 850 repertoires, a later analysis counted around 80 million unique TCR beta chains, about 10 million of which were shared by at least two donors. To remove PCR and sequencing errors, raw reads were error-corrected and collapsed into unique sequences using a nearest-neighbor algorithm that merged closely related sequences. Alignment of CDR3 sequences to IMGT reference sequences was used to assign V, D and J gene segments. Each retained sequence needed at least a six-nucleotide match to both a V gene segment and a J gene segment. A rearrangement counted as productive if the CDR3 had no stop codons and remained in frame with V and J, and every other rearrangement counted as non-productive. CDR3 was defined according to IMGT convention as the region running from the second conserved V-encoded cysteine to the conserved J-encoded phenylalanine. The earlier analysis of fewer than 750 of the donors excluded sequences that lacked an unambiguous match to a single V gene segment. In an earlier analysis of a few hundred of the donors, a V segment was called functional when productive rearrangements were above 56.7%, and segregating when the standard deviation between donors exceeded 5%. A statistical classification framework was developed to diagnose cytomegalovirus status using the catalog of TCR beta chain sequences. A later analysis assigned V and J genes by comparing TCR nucleotide sequences with IMGT/GENE-DB human TR gene sequences. The TCRdist pipeline was used in a later analysis to assign CDR3 sequences and most-parsimonious VDJ recombination scenarios. A later analysis defined each TCR beta chain by its CDR3 amino acid sequence plus V-gene family, and excluded reads lacking a unique V-gene family. As a way to deal with suspected cross-contamination and a sequencing artifact, a later analysis dropped 450 to 700 nucleotide sequences that were highly shared and had low generation probability. In a later analysis, a clonal expansion index was calculated for each public chain from normalized within-repertoire ranks of inferred template counts. Generation probabilities in a later analysis came from a VDJ recombination model fitted to out-of-frame rearrangements, and those results were checked against IGoR. Hypergeometric tests were used in a later analysis to score TCR-TCR, TCR-HLA and TCR-CMV co-occurrence, with a repertoire-size bias correction applied to the TCR pairs. A later analysis estimated false discovery rates by permuting HLA or CMV assignments 20 times. In a later analysis, co-occurring TCRs were grouped with DBSCAN, and TCRdist sequence similarity was added when clustering was performed within HLA-allele-positive subsets. Repertoires with fewer than 30,000 or more than 120,000 public chains were left out of co-occurrence clustering, as were five repertoires with anomalous nucleotide sharing. TCRdb took this table from immuneACCESS and kept in-frame rearrangements with V and J called. Such tables lack part of the clones; where checked against another copy, unresolved V genes explain under half of the gap, and the rest is unexplained. The DNA was the basis for D and trimming; V, J and clone size are from that table. This sample is represented by roughly 150,000 clones; 70% to 85% of them were singletons. The ten largest clones capture around 6.6% of the sample.

The cohort comprised more than 550 healthy bone marrow donors. At the time of sampling, every cohort member was nominally healthy, though immune exposures that went unrecorded were likely present. The donor tested CMV seropositive and was one of the 289 seropositive cohort members. A peripheral blood sample was provided by each donor, and peripheral blood mononuclear cells were used for TCR beta sequencing. Genomic DNA was extracted from the blood cell samples with the Qiagen DNeasy Blood Extraction Kit. The sequence came from a woman in her forties or fifties in good health and CMV-seropositive. The specimen sequenced was PBMCs. The V and J genes are TRBV2 and TRBJ2-3, and 10 bases in between align with TRBD2. The nucleotides read TGTGCCAGCAGTGAACTTCAATTAGCGGGGGGAACAGATACGCAGTATTTT. It encodes CASSELQLAGGTDTQYF.